One sample yielded the 11 T cell receptor beta chains listed below, sequenced in a study of cytomegalovirus exposure and HLA in healthy donors. The assay was immunoSEQ multiplex PCR, and TCRdb's table has in-frame clones only and misses some. In the table there are some 310,000 clones, roughly 86% of which are singletons. Sample: PBMCs. Receptor source: a man in his thirties or forties in good health and CMV-seronegative.

This clone was recorded a few times. The chain recombines TRBV11-2 with TRBJ2-7; the D is unclear. Germline CDR1 SGHAT, CDR2 FQNNGV. The CDR3 sequence is 11 residues long. The V end was cut by 2 bases, the J end by 6 bases, with 5 bases between. CDR3 residues: CASSLSVEQYF. CDR3 coding DNA: TGTGCCAGCAGCTTATCAGTCGAGCAGTACTTC.

This chain joins TRBV6-1 and TRBJ2-3; TRBD1 matches 8 bases. CDR3 size: 14 residues. V was clipped by 5 bases and J by 3 bases; unmatched bases: 4. Germline CDR1 is MNHNS and CDR2 is SASEGT. CDR3 in DNA: TGTGCCAGCAGTCACAGGGGGAGGACAGATACGCAGTATTTT. It codes for CASSHRGRTDTQYF.

The V and J genes are TRBV6-5 and TRBJ1-5; the D gene is possibly TRBD1 (5 bases). Germline V lookup: CDR1 MNHEY, CDR2 SVGAGI. CDR3 length equals 15 residues. V dropped 6 bases and J dropped 1 base, with 13 bases sitting between them. CDR3 region: CASRGRGWSNQPQHF. CDR3 nucleotide sequence: TGTGCCAGCAGGGGGAGGGGCTGGAGCAATCAGCCCCAGCATTTT.

This chain uses TRBV27 with TRBJ1-1; the match to TRBD1 covers 8 bases. This CDR3 has 17 amino acids. The V gene end was trimmed by 5 bases and the J gene end by 5 bases; junction bases not matched to a gene: 16. The germline V gene encodes CDR1 MNHEY and CDR2 SMNVEV (reference sequence). The CDR3 DNA is TGTGCCAGCAGTCTTCGGGTAGGACAGGGAGTAGAAACTGAAGCTTTCTTT. Its translation: CASSLRVGQGVETEAFF.

Comment on this clone: Other DNA sequences in this sample translate to the same CDR3. The rearrangement uses TRBV5-1 and TRBJ2-5, with 11 bases aligning to TRBD2. CDR1 and CDR2 (germline): SGHRS, YFSETQ. CDR3 length equals 15 residues. Trimming removed 7 bases from V and 3 bases from J; junction bases left unmatched: 8. In DNA, the CDR3 is TGCGCCAGCTCCTTCGGTAGCGGGGGGGAAGAGACCCAGTACTTC. Residues: CASSFGSGGEETQYF.

The CDR3 DNA sequence: TGTGCCAGCAGAAGGCGGGGGGAATTGTCCAGCGGGAATGAGCAGTTCTTC. Translating it yields CASRRRGELSSGNEQFF. The V call is TRBV2, the J call TRBJ2-1; the match to TRBD2 covers 8 bases. V was pared by 6 bases and J by 7 bases, with 17 bases of the junction left unmatched. CDR3 length: 17 residues. Germline V lookup: CDR1 SNHLY, CDR2 FYNNEI.

The V and J genes are TRBV7-6 and TRBJ2-7; TRBD2 matches 7 bases. This CDR3 contains 14 residues. CDR1 is SGHVS and CDR2 is FNYEAQ in the germline V gene. V trimming: 5 bases; J trimming: 5 bases; junction bases outside the gene matches: 9. In DNA, the CDR3 is TGTGCCAGCAGCGCTAATCGGGGGGTGAACGAGCAGTACTTC. It is translated as CASSANRGVNEQYF. Drawing the rest from reference TRBV7-6 and TRBJ2-7, the complete variable domain is GAGVSQSPRYKVTKRGQDVALRCDPISGHVSLYWYRQALGQGPEFLTYFNYEAQQDKSGLPNDRFSAERPEGSISTLTIQRTEQRDSAMYRCASSANRGVNEQYFGPGTRLTVT.

This clone was detected only once. The V gene is TRBV5-1, the J gene TRBJ1-3; D unresolved. The germline V and J ends were trimmed by 0 bases and 0 bases, with 10 bases remaining between them. The CDR3 totals 16 residues. CDR1 is SGHRS and CDR2 is YFSETQ in the germline V gene. CDR3 sequence (DNA): TGCGCCAGCAGCTTGGCCGCGGCCAGCTCTGGAAACACCATATATTTT. As protein: CASSLAAASSGNTIYF.

The genes are TRBV5-8 and TRBJ2-3; TRBD1 agrees at 10 bases. The CDR3 loop spans 14 amino acids. The J segment lost 11 bases and the V segment lost 2 bases, leaving 8 bases of the junction unmatched. The germline V gene has CDR1 SGHTS and CDR2 YDEGEE. The DNA for the CDR3 is TGTGCCAGCAGCTTAAGGACAGGGGGTCATGGGCAGTATTTT. Its translation is CASSLRTGGHGQYF.

A single count supports this clone. The chain uses TRBV10-3 and TRBJ1-1; the D gene is possibly TRBD1 (5 bases). The CDR3 runs 17 residues. V was clipped by 6 bases and J by 1 base, with 21 bases between them. CDR1 and CDR2 from the germline V gene are ENHRY and SYGVKD. The chain's CDR3 is CAIRGGSFNVENTEAFF. The CDR3 bases are TGTGCCATCAGGGGGGGTAGTTTCAATGTCGAGAACACTGAAGCTTTCTTT.

The rearrangement joins TRBV6-1 to TRBJ2-6, with D perhaps TRBD1 (6 bases). Germline assignment: CDR1 MNHNS and CDR2 SASEGT. This CDR3 is built from 16 residues. V dropped 4 bases and J dropped 4 bases, with 14 bases sitting between them. As DNA, the CDR3 is TGTGCCAGCAGTGCCGGAACAGGGTCAGGGGCCAACGTCCTGACTTTC. It specifies CASSAGTGSGANVLTF.